What follows are 29 T cell receptor beta chains derived from one specimen sequenced in a study of blood T cell repertoires in COVID-19. Repertoires were generated with immunoSEQ multiplex PCR, while TCRdb's copy carries only in-frame clones and drops some. The table has around 29,000 clones, 75% to 90% seen once; the top ten hold 10%. Sequencing was performed on peripheral blood. These receptors originate from a man aged 60 to 75 with acute or convalescent COVID-19.

This clone was observed a handful of times. V gene TRBV4-1 combines with J gene TRBJ2-7; a possible D gene is TRBD2 (6 bases). The germline CDR1 and CDR2 sequences are MGHRA and YSYEKL. V was shortened by 2 bases and J by 5 bases, with 13 bases between the two germline ends. The length of the CDR3 is 14 residues. CDR3 sequence reads: CASSQLTSSNEQYF. Written as DNA, the CDR3 is TGCGCCAGCAGCCAACTTACTAGCTCTAACGAGCAGTACTTC.

The V call is TRBV6-2 or TRBV6-3, the J call TRBJ2-4, with TRBD2 matching 11 bases. CDR3 length: 15 amino acids. From germline, CDR1 is MNHEY and CDR2 SVGEGT. V shed 4 bases and J 8 bases; nucleotides not matched to a gene: 7. In nucleotides, the CDR3 is TGTGCCAGCAGTTTCACTAGCGGGAGAGGGGACATTCAGTACTTC. It specifies CASSFTSGRGDIQYF.

This chain joins TRBV27 and TRBJ2-3, with 7 bases fitting TRBD1. Germline lookup yields CDR1 MNHEY and CDR2 SMNVEV (reference sequence). There are 14 residues in the CDR3. V shed 5 bases, J shed 13 bases, and the junction held 15 bases outside the gene matches. CDR3 protein: CASSRPSDRPHEYF. In nucleotides, the CDR3 is TGTGCCAGCAGTCGCCCCTCGGACAGGCCCCACGAGTATTTT.

The chain is built from TRBV6-5 and TRBJ2-1; TRBD2 matches 9 bases. Trimming at V came to 6 bases and at J to 10 bases, leaving 7 bases not matched to a gene. This CDR3 contains 13 residues. Germline CDR1 MNHEY, CDR2 SVGAGI. The CDR3 spells CASRASGEGEQFF. The CDR3 region has the DNA TGTGCCAGCAGAGCTAGCGGGGAAGGGGAGCAGTTCTTC.

The V gene is TRBV28, the J gene TRBJ1-1, with D possibly matching TRBD1 (5 bases). Per germline, CDR1 MDHEN and CDR2 SYDVKM. CDR3 size: 16 residues. V gave up 3 bases and J gave up 0 bases, with 14 bases separating them. Written as DNA, the CDR3 is TGTGCCAGCAGTTTTTTAGGGGTTTCCATGAACACTGAAGCTTTCTTT. Residues: CASSFLGVSMNTEAFF. The variable domain in full, with the rest retrieved from reference TRBV28 and TRBJ1-1, is DVKVTQSSRYLVKRTGEKVFLECVQDMDHENMFWYRQDPGLGLRLIYFSYDVKMKEKGDIPEGYSVSREKKERFSLILESASTNQTSMYLCASSFLGVSMNTEAFFGQGTRLTVV.

The rearrangement uses TRBV6-5 and TRBJ2-1; 8 bases line up with TRBD2. V was clipped by 5 bases and J by 8 bases; unmatched bases: 8. The germline V gene encodes CDR1 MNHEY and CDR2 SVGAGI. The CDR3 spans 14 residues. The CDR3 loop is CASSHSGAIDEQFF. DNA of the CDR3: TGTGCCAGCAGTCATAGCGGGGCTATCGATGAGCAGTTCTTC.

A few counts support this clone. The CDR3 DNA follows: TGTGCCAGCAGTTTATACCTAACTCCAGGGGCAGGGACTGAAGCTTTCTTT. It codes for CASSLYLTPGAGTEAFF. This chain uses TRBV27 with TRBJ1-1, with D perhaps TRBD1 (6 bases). V lost 1 base and J 5 bases, leaving 20 bases between the germline ends. Looked up from germline, CDR1 is MNHEY and CDR2 is SMNVEV (reference sequence). The CDR3 runs to 17 residues.

CDR3 in amino acids: CASKRSGSSYNEQFF. Here the CDR3 DNA reads TGTGCCAGCAAGAGAAGCGGGAGCTCCTACAATGAGCAGTTCTTC. The chain uses TRBV13 and TRBJ2-1; 8 bases agree with TRBD2. There are 15 residues in the CDR3. Looked up from germline, CDR1 is PRHDT and CDR2 is FYEKMQ (reference sequence). With V trimmed by 7 bases and J by 0 bases, 5 bases remained unmatched.

This chain uses TRBV13 with TRBJ1-3; 7 bases line up with TRBD1. The V segment lost 5 bases and the J segment 9 bases; nucleotides outside the gene matches: 7. CDR1 and CDR2 (germline): PRHDT, FYEKMQ (reference sequence). This CDR3 contains 13 residues. The CDR3 DNA reads as TGTGCCAGCAGCCAGGGACAGTTCAGCACCATATATTTT. This encodes CASSQGQFSTIYF.

V usage is TRBV4-2 and J usage is TRBJ1-3, with 8 bases fitting TRBD1. CDR1 and CDR2 from the germline V gene are LGHNA and YNFKEQ. J gave up 3 bases and V 2 bases, and 0 bases lay outside the gene matches. This CDR3 region has 14 residues. The CDR3 spells CASSQTGGGNTIYF. The CDR3, as DNA: TGTGCCAGCAGCCAAACAGGGGGTGGAAACACCATATATTTT.

This rearrangement joins TRBV7-3 to TRBJ1-1; 7 bases agree with TRBD1. The germline V gene encodes CDR1 SGHTA and CDR2 FQGTGA. J was trimmed by 11 bases and V by 0 bases; bases with no gene match: 6. This CDR3 is built from 13 residues. CDR3 loop: CASSLTRQGWAFF. The CDR3, as DNA: TGTGCCAGCAGCTTAACCCGACAGGGCTGGGCTTTCTTT.

Comment on this clone: One junction end disagrees with the germline gene, perhaps due to a read error. The chain is built from TRBV5-5 and TRBJ1-2; 7 bases line up with TRBD1. Germline CDR1 SGHKS, CDR2 YYEKEE (reference sequence). This CDR3 contains 17 residues. DNA for the CDR3: TGTGCCAGCAGCTTGATTATGGGGGGACAGACTAACTATGGCTACGCCTTC. This encodes CASSLIMGGQTNYGYAF.

The chain couples TRBV5-6 to TRBJ2-7, with 12 bases identical to TRBD2. CDR3 length: 16 amino acids. Looked up from germline, CDR1 is SGHDT and CDR2 is YYEEEE. V dropped 4 bases and J dropped 2; count of bases not matched to a gene: 7. Here the CDR3 reads CASSLGLAGGPYEQYF. DNA for the CDR3: TGTGCCAGCAGCCTGGGTCTAGCGGGAGGGCCCTACGAGCAGTACTTC. The whole variable domain, remainder taken from reference TRBV5-6 and TRBJ2-7, is DAGVTQSPTHLIKTRGQQVTLRCSPKSGHDTVSWYQQALGQGPQFIFQYYEEEERQRGNFPDRFSGHQFPNYSSELNVNALLLGDSALYLCASSLGLAGGPYEQYFGPGTRLTVT.

The chain employs TRBV5-1 and TRBJ1-1; 7 bases agree with TRBD1. The V gene end was trimmed by 0 bases and the J gene end by 11 bases; junction bases not matched to a gene: 7. Germline V gene lookup returns CDR1 SGHRS and CDR2 YFSETQ. This CDR3 is 13 amino acids long. Written as DNA, the CDR3 is TGCGCCAGCAGCTTGGATATCCAGGGGGAGGCTTTCTTT. This sequence encodes CASSLDIQGEAFF.

V is TRBV25-1 and J is TRBJ1-1; weak D call: TRBD1 (6 bases). CDR3 length equals 12 residues. The V end lost 5 bases, the J end lost 13 bases, and 17 bases lay between the germline ends. Per the germline V gene, CDR1 is MGHDK and CDR2 is SYGVNS. In nucleotides, the CDR3 is TGTGCCAGCAGTACCCAACAGGGTATGGGTTTCTTT. It is translated as CASSTQQGMGFF.

DNA for the CDR3: TGTGCCAGTAGTACCCTTTTGACAGGAGACACTGAAGCTTTCTTT. This translates into CASSTLLTGDTEAFF. This rearrangement joins TRBV19 to TRBJ1-1, with D possibly being TRBD1 (6 bases). Trimming pared 4 bases from V and 3 bases from J, leaving 15 bases between. Germline values: CDR1 LNHDA, CDR2 SQIVND (reference sequence). This CDR3 contains 15 residues. Using reference TRBV19 and TRBJ1-1 for the parts outside the CDR3, the full variable domain is DGGITQSPKYLFRKEGQNVTLSCEQNLNHDAMYWYRQDPGQGLRLIYYSQIVNDFQKGDIAEGYSVSREKKESFPLTVTSAQKNPTAFYLCASSTLLTGDTEAFFGQGTRLTVV.

The V and J genes are TRBV3-1 (or the pseudogene TRBV3-2) and TRBJ2-1; weak D call: TRBD1 (6 bases). There are 16 residues in the CDR3. The V end was cut by 5 bases, the J end by 8 bases, with 22 bases between. Germline lookup yields CDR1 LGHDT and CDR2 YNNKEL (reference sequence). In nucleotides, the CDR3 is TGTGCCAGCAGCAACCGCGGTGAGGGACAACGTCATGAGCAGTTCTTC. It specifies CASSNRGEGQRHEQFF.

This clone was counted once. V usage is TRBV6-5 and J usage is TRBJ2-1; 10 bases are shared with TRBD2. CDR1 is MNHEY, CDR2 SVGAGI, per germline. The CDR3 has 14 amino acids. Trimming removed 5 bases from V and 6 bases from J; junction bases left unmatched: 4. The CDR3 DNA reads as TGTGCCAGCAGTCCCAGCGGGGGGGCCAATGAGCAGTTCTTC. Amino acid sequence: CASSPSGGANEQFF.

The rearrangement joins TRBV19 to TRBJ1-1; D remains unclear. Germline V CDR1 and CDR2: LNHDA, SQIVND (reference sequence). Trimming pared 6 bases from V and 5 bases from J, leaving 16 bases between. The CDR3 is 14 residues long. CDR3 loop: CASSLRGIGTEAFF. The CDR3 coding sequence is TGTGCCAGTAGCCTAAGAGGGATCGGAACTGAAGCTTTCTTT.

This clone has more than one count but fewer than ten. This chain joins TRBV19 and TRBJ1-2; 10 nucleotides agree with TRBD1. Trimming at V came to 6 bases and at J to 1 base, leaving 2 bases not matched to a gene. Germline V lookup: CDR1 LNHDA, CDR2 SQIVND (reference sequence). This CDR3 has 14 residues. CDR3 amino acids: CASSRTGGNYGYTF. In DNA, the CDR3 is TGTGCCAGTAGCCGGACAGGGGGTAACTATGGCTACACCTTC.

The chain has TRBV6-6 and TRBJ1-2; 9 bases align to TRBD1. Germline V gene lookup returns CDR1 MNHNY and CDR2 SVGAGI (reference sequence). The J segment lost 4 bases and the V segment lost 6 bases, leaving 6 bases of the junction unmatched. This CDR3 region has 14 residues. CDR3 protein: CASRLGQGSYGYTF. The DNA for the CDR3 is TGTGCCAGCAGACTTGGACAGGGGTCCTATGGCTACACCTTC.

The rearrangement links TRBV7-7 to TRBJ2-7, with a possible D match to TRBD2 (6 bases). V gave up 5 bases and J gave up 3 bases, with 17 bases separating them. The CDR3 sequence is 15 residues long. Looked up from germline, CDR1 is SSHAT and CDR2 is FNYEAQ (reference sequence). DNA for the CDR3: TGTGCCAGCAGCCCAGACACGCGGGGCTACTACGAGCAGTACTTC. Protein: CASSPDTRGYYEQYF.

The rearrangement joins TRBV5-1 to TRBJ1-4; 7 bases are shared with TRBD1. After removal of 3 bases from V and 3 bases from J, the junction contained 2 bases not matched to a gene. CDR3 length equals 14 residues. In germline, CDR1 is SGHRS, CDR2 YFSETQ. CDR3 in amino acids: CASSSGTANEKLFF. In nucleotides, the CDR3 is TGCGCCAGCAGCTCCGGGACAGCTAATGAAAAACTGTTTTTT. Based on the CDR3 plus reference TRBV5-1 and TRBJ1-4, the full variable domain is KAGVTQTPRYLIKTRGQQVTLSCSPISGHRSVSWYQQTPGQGLQFLFEYFSETQRNKGNFPGRFSGRQFSNSRSEMNVSTLELGDSALYLCASSSGTANEKLFFGSGTQLSVL.

V usage is TRBV7-8 and J usage is TRBJ1-2; TRBD1 matches 7 bases. V lost 1 base to trimming and J lost 6 bases; unmatched junction nucleotides: 5. This CDR3 has 14 residues. From germline, CDR1 is SGHVS and CDR2 FQNEAQ. The DNA of the CDR3 is TGTGCCAGCAGCTTAGTGAAGGACAGGAATGGCTACACCTTC. Its protein product is CASSLVKDRNGYTF.

The J gene is TRBJ2-3, the V gene TRBV25-1; perhaps TRBD2 as D (5 bases). With 3 bases removed from V and 3 bases from J, the gap between germline ends came to 13 bases. CDR1 MGHDK and CDR2 SYGVNS come from the germline V gene. The CDR3 consists of 15 residues. CDR3: CASSDSGPGTDTQYF. The CDR3 region has the DNA TGTGCCAGCAGTGATAGTGGGCCGGGGACAGATACGCAGTATTTT.

The chain is built from TRBV27 and TRBJ2-2, with D possibly matching TRBD1 (6 bases). The CDR3 spans 14 residues. Per the germline V gene, CDR1 is MNHEY and CDR2 is SMNVEV (reference sequence). Trimming removed 7 bases at V and 1 base at J, with 10 bases between. This chain's CDR3 is CASKRTVNTGELFF. The CDR3 DNA follows: TGTGCCAGCAAGAGGACAGTGAACACCGGGGAGCTGTTTTTT.

The chain uses TRBV5-1 and TRBJ2-1, with 10 bases identical to TRBD2. Looked up from germline, CDR1 is SGHRS and CDR2 is YFSETQ. The CDR3 is 15 residues long. Losses at the gene ends were 2 bases for V and 4 bases for J; bases not matched to a gene: 3. The CDR3 spells CASSLGTSEYNEQFF. Here the CDR3 DNA reads TGCGCCAGCAGCTTAGGGACTAGCGAATACAATGAGCAGTTCTTC.

The CDR3 DNA is TGCGCCAGCAGCTCGAGCGGGGCTATCACTGGCTACACCTTC. Amino acid sequence: CASSSSGAITGYTF. The chain employs TRBV5-1 and TRBJ1-2; tentative D call: TRBD1 (5 bases). V lost 3 bases and J 7 bases, leaving 16 bases between the germline ends. In germline, CDR1 is SGHRS, CDR2 YFSETQ. This CDR3 is 14 amino acids long.

J is TRBJ1-6 and V is TRBV9, with 7 positions matching TRBD1. V shed 0 bases and J 7 bases; nucleotides not matched to a gene: 10. This CDR3 has 17 amino acids. Germline V gene data show CDR1 as SGDLS and CDR2 as YYNGEE. CDR3 loop: CASSVEEQGMMNSPLHF. CDR3 coding DNA: TGTGCCAGCAGCGTAGAGGAACAGGGGATGATGAATTCACCCCTCCACTTT.